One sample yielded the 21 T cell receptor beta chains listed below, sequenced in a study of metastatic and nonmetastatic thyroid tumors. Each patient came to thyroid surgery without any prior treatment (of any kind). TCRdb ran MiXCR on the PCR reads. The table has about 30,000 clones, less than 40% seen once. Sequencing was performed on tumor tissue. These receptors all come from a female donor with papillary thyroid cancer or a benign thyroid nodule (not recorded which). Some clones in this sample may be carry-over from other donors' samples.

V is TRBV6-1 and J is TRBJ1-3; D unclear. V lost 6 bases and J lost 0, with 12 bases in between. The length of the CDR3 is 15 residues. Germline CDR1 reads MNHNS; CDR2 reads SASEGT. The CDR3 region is CASRTTFGSGNTIYF. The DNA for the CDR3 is TGTGCCAGCAGGACGACGTTTGGCTCTGGAAACACCATATATTTT.

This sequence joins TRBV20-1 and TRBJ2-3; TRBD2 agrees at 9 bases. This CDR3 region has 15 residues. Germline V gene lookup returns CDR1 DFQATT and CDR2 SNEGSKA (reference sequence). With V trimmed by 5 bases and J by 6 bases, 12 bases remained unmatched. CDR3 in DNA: TGCAGTGCTGGGGCCCCGCTAGCGGGAATTGATACGCAGTATTTT. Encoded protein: CSAGAPLAGIDTQYF.

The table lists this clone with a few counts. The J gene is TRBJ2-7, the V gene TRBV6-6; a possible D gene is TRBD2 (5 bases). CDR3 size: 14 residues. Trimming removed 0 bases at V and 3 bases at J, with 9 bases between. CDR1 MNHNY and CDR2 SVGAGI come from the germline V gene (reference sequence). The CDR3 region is CASSYSIEGYEQYF. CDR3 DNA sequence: TGTGCCAGCAGTTACTCGATTGAGGGCTACGAGCAGTACTTC.

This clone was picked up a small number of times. The CDR3 DNA sequence: TGTGCCAGCAGTGACTCTGCCACGGATACGCAGTATTTT. It specifies CASSDSATDTQYF. V gene TRBV6-1 combines with J gene TRBJ2-3; D is unresolved. There are 13 residues in the CDR3. Looked up from germline, CDR1 is MNHNS and CDR2 is SASEGT. V was trimmed by 3 bases and J by 6 bases, leaving 10 bases between them.

CDR3: CASSIVPTGVSNQPQHF. The CDR3 region has the DNA TGTGCCAGTAGTATAGTGCCTACAGGTGTGAGCAATCAGCCCCAGCATTTT. The chain recombines TRBV19 with TRBJ1-5, with D possibly being TRBD1 (5 bases). V lost 1 base to trimming and J lost 1 base, with 14 bases between them. Germline assignment: CDR1 LNHDA and CDR2 SQIVND (reference sequence). The CDR3 has 17 amino acids. The complete variable domain, with remaining parts taken from reference TRBV19 and TRBJ1-5, reads DGGITQSPKYLFRKEGQNVTLSCEQNLNHDAMYWYRQDPGQGLRLIYYSQIVNDFQKGDIAEGYSVSREKKESFPLTVTSAQKNPTAFYLCASSIVPTGVSNQPQHFGDGTRLSIL.

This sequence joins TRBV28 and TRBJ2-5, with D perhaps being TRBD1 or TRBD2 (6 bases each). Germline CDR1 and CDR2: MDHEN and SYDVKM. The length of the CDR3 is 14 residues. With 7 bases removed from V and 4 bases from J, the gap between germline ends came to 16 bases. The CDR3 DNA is TGTGCCAGCAAGGGGGGCGGAGGGACAGAGACCCAGTACTTC. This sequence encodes CASKGGGGTETQYF.

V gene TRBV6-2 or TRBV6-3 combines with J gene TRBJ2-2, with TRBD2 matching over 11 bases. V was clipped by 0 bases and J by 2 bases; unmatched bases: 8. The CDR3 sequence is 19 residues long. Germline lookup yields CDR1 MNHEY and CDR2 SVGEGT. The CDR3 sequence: CASSYSGLAGGINTGELFF. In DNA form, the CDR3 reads TGTGCCAGCAGTTACTCAGGTCTAGCGGGAGGAATCAACACCGGGGAGCTGTTTTTT.

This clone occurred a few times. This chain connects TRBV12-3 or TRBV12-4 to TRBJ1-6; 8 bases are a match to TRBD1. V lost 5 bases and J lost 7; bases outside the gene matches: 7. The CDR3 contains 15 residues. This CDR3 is CASSLQGARNSPLHF. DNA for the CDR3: TGTGCCAGCAGTCTGCAGGGGGCGCGGAATTCACCCCTCCACTTT.

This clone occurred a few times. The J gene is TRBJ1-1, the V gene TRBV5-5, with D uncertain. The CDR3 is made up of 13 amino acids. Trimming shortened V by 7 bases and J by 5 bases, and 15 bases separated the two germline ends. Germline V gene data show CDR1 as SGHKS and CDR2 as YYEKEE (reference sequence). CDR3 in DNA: TGTGCCAGCCGGAAATCGGACGGAACTGAAGCTTTCTTT. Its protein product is CASRKSDGTEAFF.

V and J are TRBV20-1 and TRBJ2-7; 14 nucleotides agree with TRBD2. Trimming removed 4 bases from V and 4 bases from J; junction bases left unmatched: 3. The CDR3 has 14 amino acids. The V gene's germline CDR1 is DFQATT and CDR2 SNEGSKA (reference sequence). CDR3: CSATRLAGGYEQYF. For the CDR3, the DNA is TGCAGTGCTACAAGACTAGCGGGAGGGTACGAGCAGTACTTC.

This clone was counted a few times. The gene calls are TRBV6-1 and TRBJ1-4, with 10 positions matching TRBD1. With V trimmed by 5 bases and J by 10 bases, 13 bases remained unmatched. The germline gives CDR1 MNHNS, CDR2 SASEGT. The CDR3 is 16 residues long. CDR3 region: CASSLIPGQGRGKLFF. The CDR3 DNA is TGTGCCAGCAGTCTGATACCGGGACAGGGGCGAGGAAAACTGTTTTTT.

Here the CDR3 DNA reads TGTGCCAGCAGCCCCCTCGTGCACGGGGAGCTGTTTTTT. Its protein product is CASSPLVHGELFF. The chain recombines TRBV11-2 with TRBJ2-2; D uncertain. Trimming took off 5 bases at V and 7 bases at J, with 11 bases between the two ends. The CDR3 runs 13 residues. Germline V gene lookup returns CDR1 SGHAT and CDR2 FQNNGV.

CDR3 in DNA: TGCGCCAGCAGCTTGTTTTCCGCCTTTGGTGAAGAGCAGTACTTC. Amino acid sequence: CASSLFSAFGEEQYF. The gene calls are TRBV5-1 and TRBJ2-7, with D unclear. Deletions cut 1 base from V and 7 bases from J, with 18 bases between. Germline-derived CDR1 and CDR2 are SGHRS and YFSETQ. The CDR3 contains 15 residues.

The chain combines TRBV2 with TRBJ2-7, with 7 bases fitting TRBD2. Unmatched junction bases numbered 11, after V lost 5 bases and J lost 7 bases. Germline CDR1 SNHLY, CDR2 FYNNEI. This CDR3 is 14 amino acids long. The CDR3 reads CASSSFREDGEQYF. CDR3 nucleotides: TGTGCCAGCAGTTCTTTCCGGGAGGACGGAGAGCAGTACTTC.

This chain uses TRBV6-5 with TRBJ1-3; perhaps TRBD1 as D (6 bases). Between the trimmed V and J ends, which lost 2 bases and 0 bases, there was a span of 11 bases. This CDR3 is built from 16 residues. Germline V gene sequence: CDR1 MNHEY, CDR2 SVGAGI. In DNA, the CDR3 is TGTGCCAGCAGTTACGGGGGGGCCAACTCTGGAAACACCATATATTTT. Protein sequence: CASSYGGANSGNTIYF.

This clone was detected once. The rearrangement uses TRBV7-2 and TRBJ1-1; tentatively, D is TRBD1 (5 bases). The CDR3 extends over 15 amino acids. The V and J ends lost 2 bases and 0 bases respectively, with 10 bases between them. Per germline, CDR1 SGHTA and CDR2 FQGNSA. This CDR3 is CASSLIAGVNTEAFF. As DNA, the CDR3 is TGTGCCAGCAGCTTAATCGCGGGGGTGAACACTGAAGCTTTCTTT.

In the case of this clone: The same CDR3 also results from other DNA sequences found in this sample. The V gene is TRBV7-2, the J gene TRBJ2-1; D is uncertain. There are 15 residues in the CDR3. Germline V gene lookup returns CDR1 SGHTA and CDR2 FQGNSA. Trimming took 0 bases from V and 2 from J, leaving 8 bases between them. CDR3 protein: CASSLATEPYNEQFF. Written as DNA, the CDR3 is TGTGCCAGCAGCTTAGCGACGGAGCCCTACAATGAGCAGTTCTTC.

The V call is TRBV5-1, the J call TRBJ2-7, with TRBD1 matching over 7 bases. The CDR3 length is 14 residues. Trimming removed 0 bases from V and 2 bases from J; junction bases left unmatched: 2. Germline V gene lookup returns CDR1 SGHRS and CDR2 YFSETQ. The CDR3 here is CASSLGQGAYEQYF. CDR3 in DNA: TGCGCCAGCAGCTTGGGGCAGGGGGCCTACGAGCAGTACTTC.

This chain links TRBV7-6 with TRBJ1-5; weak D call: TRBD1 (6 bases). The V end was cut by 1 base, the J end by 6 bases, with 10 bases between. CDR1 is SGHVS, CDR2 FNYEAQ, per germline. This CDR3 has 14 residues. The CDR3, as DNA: TGTGCCAGCAGCTTAGGGCAGGGGAGTCAGCCCCAGCATTTT. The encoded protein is CASSLGQGSQPQHF.

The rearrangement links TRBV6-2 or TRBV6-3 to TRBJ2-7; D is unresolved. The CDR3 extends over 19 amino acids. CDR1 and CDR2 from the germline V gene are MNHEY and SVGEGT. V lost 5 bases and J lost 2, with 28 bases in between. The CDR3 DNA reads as TGTGCCAGCAGTCACAGTGCGGCAGGCCGCCTCAAAAACACCTACGAGCAGTACTTC. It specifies CASSHSAAGRLKNTYEQYF.

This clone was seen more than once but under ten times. CDR3 nucleotides: TGTGCCAGCAGTGAGGCAATCAGGGGGTATTACAATGAGCAGTTCTTC. Translated, it gives CASSEAIRGYYNEQFF. V and J are TRBV6-1 and TRBJ2-1; 7 bases match TRBD1. Germline loops: CDR1 MNHNS, CDR2 SASEGT. The CDR3 has 16 amino acids. The J segment lost 4 bases and the V segment lost 3 bases, leaving 9 bases of the junction unmatched.